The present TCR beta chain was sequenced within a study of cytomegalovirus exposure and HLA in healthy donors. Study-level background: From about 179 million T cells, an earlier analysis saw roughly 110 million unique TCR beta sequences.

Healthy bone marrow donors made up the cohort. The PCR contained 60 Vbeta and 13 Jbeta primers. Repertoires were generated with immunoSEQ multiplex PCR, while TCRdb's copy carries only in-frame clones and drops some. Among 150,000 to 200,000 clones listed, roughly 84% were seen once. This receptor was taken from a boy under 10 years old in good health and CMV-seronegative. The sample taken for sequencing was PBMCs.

DNA of the CDR3: TGTGCCAGCAGCTTGTACGGGAGTGGGAACATTCAGTACTTC. It codes for CASSLYGSGNIQYF. The rearrangement joins TRBV7-8 to TRBJ2-4, with TRBD2 as a possible D gene (6 bases). The CDR3 runs to 14 residues. Trimming pared 3 bases from V and 7 bases from J, leaving 13 bases between. Germline values: CDR1 SGHVS, CDR2 FQNEAQ.